Following are 14 T cell receptor beta chains from one sample sequenced in a study of T cell changes during pregnancy in multiple sclerosis. TCRdb's copy holds only in-frame clones and misses some; the assay was immunoSEQ multiplex PCR. In the table there are around 70,000 clones, roughly 88% of which are singletons. Sequencing used peripheral blood, obtained in the third trimester of pregnancy. The receptor set was obtained from a female donor with multiple sclerosis, enrolled in a pregnancy study.

The chain carries TRBV29-1 and TRBJ1-3; maybe TRBD1 (5 bases). The germline V and J ends were trimmed by 4 bases and 0 bases, with 10 bases remaining between them. This CDR3 contains 14 residues. CDR1 is SQVTM, CDR2 ANQGSEA, per germline. The CDR3 sequence: CSVGTGSSGNTIYF. In nucleotides, the CDR3 is TGCAGCGTTGGCACAGGAAGCTCTGGAAACACCATATATTTT.

This sequence joins TRBV7-2 and TRBJ1-1, with D perhaps TRBD1 (5 bases). The CDR3 is made up of 16 amino acids. The V gene's germline CDR1 is SGHTA and CDR2 FQGNSA. V gave up 1 base and J gave up 0 bases, with 12 bases separating them. CDR3 bases: TGTGCCAGCAGCTTAGGGGTAGGGGCCTTGAACACTGAAGCTTTCTTT. Residues: CASSLGVGALNTEAFF.

This chain joins TRBV10-1 and TRBJ2-5, with 9 nucleotides matching TRBD1. This CDR3 region has 14 residues. Per germline, CDR1 WNHNN and CDR2 SYGVQD (reference sequence). V was clipped by 8 bases and J by 3 bases; unmatched bases: 7. CDR3 in amino acids: CASLPQGAEETQYF. CDR3 bases: TGCGCCAGCCTGCCACAGGGGGCGGAAGAGACCCAGTACTTC.

For the CDR3, the DNA is TGCGCCAGCAGCCAAGCGCCCAGCGAGAGCTCCTACAATGAGCAGTTCTTC. It yields the protein CASSQAPSESSYNEQFF. The J gene is TRBJ2-1, the V gene TRBV4-3, with unresolved D. Looked up from germline, CDR1 is LGHNA and CDR2 is YSLEER. Trimming stripped 1 base from V and 0 bases from J, with 13 bases between. The CDR3 is made up of 17 amino acids.

The genes are TRBV6-1 and TRBJ2-1; 7 positions match TRBD1. The germline gives CDR1 MNHNS, CDR2 SASEGT. V dropped 0 bases and J dropped 7; count of bases not matched to a gene: 9. The CDR3 contains 16 residues. The CDR3 DNA reads TGTGCCAGCAGTGAAGCGCCTCCCGGGACAGCAAATGAGCAGTTCTTC. Residues: CASSEAPPGTANEQFF.

This clone occurred once. The chain carries TRBV10-3 and TRBJ2-1; 7 bases fit TRBD1. Germline CDR1 reads ENHRY; CDR2 reads SYGVKD. V gave up 7 bases and J gave up 2 bases; unmatched junction bases: 14. The CDR3 sequence is 17 residues long. This CDR3 is CAITKTQGTRTYNEQFF. The CDR3 nucleotides read TGTGCCATCACCAAGACACAGGGGACCCGAACCTACAATGAGCAGTTCTTC.

The chain combines TRBV7-3 with TRBJ2-1, with a possible D match to TRBD2 (6 bases). V gave up 5 bases and J gave up 5 bases, with 10 bases separating them. Germline V CDR1 and CDR2: SGHTA, FQGTGA. CDR3 length: 13 residues. In DNA form, the CDR3 reads TGTGCCAGCAGCGCGGGACGGAACAATGAGCAGTTCTTC. It codes for CASSAGRNNEQFF.

This chain uses TRBV5-7 with TRBJ1-1; 8 positions agree with TRBD1. TRBV5-7 is an ORF; its function is uncertain. Trimming at V came to 6 bases and at J to 4 bases, leaving 17 bases not matched to a gene. The CDR3 is 17 amino acids. CDR3 amino acids: CASKIGTGHTWGTEAFF. The CDR3 nucleotides are TGTGCCAGCAAAATTGGGACAGGACATACTTGGGGCACTGAAGCTTTCTTT.

The V call is TRBV10-3, the J call TRBJ1-2; no firm D call. This CDR3 is 13 amino acids long. The V gene lost 4 bases and the J gene lost 2 bases, with 8 bases spanning the gap. Looked up from germline, CDR1 is ENHRY and CDR2 is SYGVKD. The CDR3 DNA sequence: TGTGCCATCAGTGGGCGGGTGAACTATGGCTACACCTTC. Amino acid sequence: CAISGRVNYGYTF.

This chain links TRBV18 with TRBJ1-2; D is possibly TRBD1 (5 bases). This CDR3 is built from 14 residues. Germline CDR1 and CDR2: KGHSH and LQKENI. V was shortened by 0 bases and J by 8 bases, with 13 bases between the two germline ends. The DNA of the CDR3 is TGTGCCAGCTCACCACCGGGGCAGGGAAACGGCTACACCTTC. Translation: CASSPPGQGNGYTF.

The table lists this clone with a count of one. V usage is TRBV6-6 and J usage is TRBJ1-1; D ambiguous. V was trimmed by 0 bases and J by 2 bases, leaving 7 bases between them. The CDR3 spans 14 residues. Looked up from germline, CDR1 is MNHNY and CDR2 is SVGAGI (reference sequence). DNA of the CDR3: TGTGCCAGCAGTTACTCCGACACAAACACTGAAGCTTTCTTT. Translating it yields CASSYSDTNTEAFF.

V usage is TRBV5-1 and J usage is TRBJ2-1, with 9 bases identical to TRBD2. V lost 6 bases, J lost 0 bases, and 16 bases stayed unmatched. Germline CDR1 and CDR2: SGHRS and YFSETQ. CDR3 size: 19 residues. CDR3 region: CASTGIGSGGQSSYNEQFF. The CDR3 nucleotides read TGCGCCAGCACCGGGATTGGTAGCGGGGGCCAGAGCTCCTACAATGAGCAGTTCTTC.

V usage is TRBV30 and J usage is TRBJ2-7; a weak D match, TRBD2 (6 bases). The germline gives CDR1 GTSNPN, CDR2 SVGIG (reference sequence). The CDR3 runs 11 residues. V was trimmed by 3 bases and J by 12 bases, leaving 15 bases between them. The CDR3 is CAWSWGDSRYF. CDR3 nucleotide sequence: TGTGCCTGGAGCTGGGGGGATAGTCGGTACTTC.

This chain links TRBV6-5 with TRBJ2-1; 8 nucleotides align to TRBD2. Looked up from germline, CDR1 is MNHEY and CDR2 is SVGAGI. V was clipped by 5 bases and J by 4 bases; unmatched bases: 7. The CDR3 covers 15 residues. The CDR3 DNA follows: TGTGCCAGCAGTCATGGGGTAGCGGGGTACAATGAGCAGTTCTTC. The encoded protein is CASSHGVAGYNEQFF.